This TCR beta chain came from a study of blood T cell repertoires in COVID-19. About the study: Samples representing acute and convalescent COVID-19 were sourced from the United States, Italy and Spain. T cells, B-cell-depleted T cells, or PBMCs supplied cDNA or gDNA.

Germline trimming cut 7 bases from V and 6 bases from J; bases unmatched to any gene: 15. CDR1 is MDHEN, CDR2 SYDVKM, per germline. The length of the CDR3 is 17 residues. This clone was counted a few times. Original handling: From reference gene primer amplification, estimates of nucleated cell counts were derived. Only in-frame clones appear in the TCRdb table, and some are missing; sequencing was by immunoSEQ multiplex PCR. D and trimming were read from the DNA, whereas the V and J calls and clone size are those reported in that table. Altogether 200,000 or so clones are present, around 82% being singletons, with the ten largest covering approximately 4.8%. Someone with COVID-19 had been met by exposed participants within 2 weeks before study entry.

The V gene is TRBV28, the J gene TRBJ2-3; 11 bases are shared with TRBD2. The receptor was derived from a woman aged 50 to 65 who had been exposed to COVID-19. The sequencing input was PBMCs or T cells enriched from blood (not recorded which). This CDR3 is CASNPLFLAGGRDTQYF. The CDR3 DNA follows: TGTGCCAGCAATCCCCTCTTTTTAGCGGGGGGGCGGGATACGCAGTATTTT.